The present T cell receptor beta chain was sequenced within a study of blood T cell repertoires in COVID-19. Study context: The samples span acute and convalescent COVID-19 from the United States, Italy and Spain.

This clone appeared a few times. In the authors' workflow: Reference gene primer amplification gave estimated nucleated cell counts. The assay was immunoSEQ multiplex PCR, and TCRdb's table has in-frame clones only and misses some. That table gives V, J and clone size, and the DNA gave D and trimming. In the table there are about 140,000 clones, about 87% of which are singletons. Germline loops: CDR1 SGHTA, CDR2 FQGNSA. The CDR3 is 14 amino acids. The V and J ends lost 1 base and 6 bases, in that order; junction bases with no gene match: 6. The V call is TRBV7-2, the J call TRBJ2-7; 7 positions agree with TRBD2. This TCR was recovered from a man aged 55 to 69 with active or convalescent COVID-19. Sequencing used peripheral blood. CDR3 DNA: TGTGCCAGCAGCTTAGGGCGGGAGCTTCGCGAGCAGTACTTC. This sequence encodes CASSLGRELREQYF.